This paragraph reports one T cell receptor beta chain. No antigen is known for it. Random hexamers served to reverse transcribe roughly 0.45 to 1 ug RNA. Multiplex PCR with immunoSEQ amplified the TCR beta CDR3 across 54 Vbeta and 13 Jbeta. TCRdb reprocessed the immunoSEQ multiplex PCR reads with MiXCR, giving one entry per CDR3 protein. The table has about 300,000 distinct CDR3 sequences, approximately 85% seen once; the top ten hold 0.2% to 0.25%. Sequencing of TCR beta covered CD8+ and CD4+ T cells obtained from blood. The patients who served as multiple sclerosis controls were treatment-naive and had stable or active relapsing-remitting disease that fulfilled the revised McDonald criteria. This record belongs to a study of CD8 T cells in Susac syndrome. Study conclusions and caveats: The number of individuals included in the study's TCR sequencing and HLA analysis was acknowledged as relatively small.

CDR3 length: 11 amino acids. Trimming took off 7 bases at V and 0 bases at J, with 3 bases between the two ends. The V call is TRBV12-3 or TRBV12-4, the J call TRBJ1-1, with D unclear. The TCR comes from a human donor with multiple sclerosis. The specimen was CD8+ T cells from PBMCs. In DNA, the CDR3 is TGTGCCAGCACCATGAACACTGAAGCTTTCTTT. It codes for CASTMNTEAFF.